This is a list of T cell receptor beta chains from one sample in a study of glioma-infiltrating T cells after dendritic cell vaccination. Libraries were prepared by immunoSEQ multiplex PCR; TCRdb keeps only in-frame clonotypes and omits some of them. The profile shows tens of thousands of clones, over 75% of them singletons. The sequences come from blood, collected before dendritic cell vaccination. These receptors were collected from a human donor with glioblastoma. CDR3s include the opening cysteine and the closing phenylalanine or tryptophan. The D gene is left open where the match is weak. Clone size appears in some rows only: once, few, many, or a class for an expanded clone.

d_gene: TRBD1; v_gene: TRBV4-1; j_gene: TRBJ2-7; abundance: .; CDR3nt: TGCGCCAGCAGTAGCCCGGGACAGGGGTTCTACGAGCAGTACTTC; CDR3aa: CASSSPGQGFYEQYF
d_gene: TRBD2; v_gene: TRBV11-3; j_gene: TRBJ2-3; abundance: once; CDR3nt: TGTGCCAGCAGCTTAGATCCCATAGCGGGGCCCAAGTATTTT; CDR3aa: CASSLDPIAGPKYF
d_gene: .; v_gene: TRBV19; j_gene: TRBJ2-5; abundance: .; CDR3nt: TGTGCCAGTAGTTTAGTCGAGGGGACCCAGTACTTC; CDR3aa: CASSLVEGTQYF
d_gene: TRBD1; v_gene: TRBV5-6; j_gene: TRBJ2-5; abundance: .; CDR3nt: TGTGCCAGCAGCTTTACAGGGGACCAAGAGACCCAGTACTTC; CDR3aa: CASSFTGDQETQYF
d_gene: .; v_gene: TRBV11-2; j_gene: TRBJ1-2; abundance: .; CDR3nt: TGTGCCAGCAGCCGACCTGGACAGTGGAGAAATGGCTACACCTTC; CDR3aa: CASSRPGQWRNGYTF
d_gene: TRBD1; v_gene: TRBV7-2; j_gene: TRBJ1-1; abundance: once; CDR3nt: TGTGCCAGCAGCCTAGATTGGACAGGGGGCAGGGCTTTCTTT; CDR3aa: CASSLDWTGGRAFF
d_gene: TRBD2; v_gene: TRBV4-2; j_gene: TRBJ2-1; abundance: .; CDR3nt: TGTGCCAGCAGCCAAGGAGGCGGGGGGGCCTTTTTAAGAAATGAGCAGTTCTTC; CDR3aa: CASSQGGGGAFLRNEQFF
d_gene: TRBD1; v_gene: TRBV5-5; j_gene: TRBJ2-5; abundance: few; CDR3nt: TGTGCCAGCACCAACAGGGGGCAGGAGACCCAGTACTTC; CDR3aa: CASTNRGQETQYF
d_gene: TRBD2; v_gene: TRBV18; j_gene: TRBJ2-4; abundance: .; CDR3nt: TGTGCCAGCTCAAGCGGGACGGTTAACATTCAGTACTTC; CDR3aa: CASSSGTVNIQYF
d_gene: .; v_gene: TRBV28; j_gene: TRBJ1-2; abundance: .; CDR3nt: TGTGCCAGCAGTCCAGGGTTCGTTAACTATGGCTACACCTTC; CDR3aa: CASSPGFVNYGYTF
d_gene: .; v_gene: TRBV5-1; j_gene: TRBJ2-6; abundance: .; CDR3nt: TGCGCCAGCAGGGACTATAGCTCTGGGGCCAACGTCCTGACTTTC; CDR3aa: CASRDYSSGANVLTF
d_gene: TRBD2; v_gene: TRBV7-6; j_gene: TRBJ2-7; abundance: .; CDR3nt: TGTGCCAGCAGCTTGGTGGGAGGGCCCTCTTACGAGCAGTACTTC; CDR3aa: CASSLVGGPSYEQYF
d_gene: TRBD1; v_gene: TRBV5-4; j_gene: TRBJ1-3; abundance: .; CDR3nt: TGTGCCAGCAGCGCTGGCGGGACAGCTGGAAACACCATATATTTT; CDR3aa: CASSAGGTAGNTIYF
d_gene: .; v_gene: TRBV18; j_gene: TRBJ2-7; abundance: .; CDR3nt: TGTGCCAGCTCACCACCGGGGGACTCCAAGCAGTACTTC; CDR3aa: CASSPPGDSKQYF
d_gene: .; v_gene: TRBV7-2; j_gene: TRBJ1-5; abundance: once; CDR3nt: TGTGCCAGCAGCCCGGACAGACCTAATCAGCCCCAGCATTTT; CDR3aa: CASSPDRPNQPQHF
d_gene: TRBD1; v_gene: TRBV5-6; j_gene: TRBJ2-1; abundance: .; CDR3nt: TGTGCCAGCAGTCCGGGACAGTCGTTCGGCTACAATGAGCAGTTCTTC; CDR3aa: CASSPGQSFGYNEQFF
d_gene: .; v_gene: TRBV7-9; j_gene: TRBJ2-1; abundance: .; CDR3nt: TGTGCCAGCAGCTTCCGTACAGGGGGGGTCAATGAGCAGTTCTTC; CDR3aa: CASSFRTGGVNEQFF
d_gene: TRBD1; v_gene: TRBV5-1; j_gene: TRBJ2-1; abundance: .; CDR3nt: TGCGCCAGCAGCTATTCGGACAGGCCAGGGAATGAGCAGTTCTTC; CDR3aa: CASSYSDRPGNEQFF
d_gene: TRBD1; v_gene: TRBV7-6; j_gene: TRBJ1-6; abundance: .; CDR3nt: TGTGCCAGCAGTTCCGGGACAGATAATTCACCCCTCCACTTT; CDR3aa: CASSSGTDNSPLHF
d_gene: .; v_gene: TRBV5-1; j_gene: TRBJ2-3; abundance: .; CDR3nt: TGCGCCAGCAGCTTCGACGGGGATACGCAGTATTTT; CDR3aa: CASSFDGDTQYF
d_gene: .; v_gene: TRBV4-1; j_gene: TRBJ2-7; abundance: .; CDR3nt: TGCGCCAGCAGCCAAGACAGACTAGACTCCTACGAGCAGTACTTC; CDR3aa: CASSQDRLDSYEQYF
d_gene: .; v_gene: TRBV6-5; j_gene: TRBJ1-6; abundance: .; CDR3nt: TGTGCCAGCAGTTACTCGAGGGCCCGGCCCCTCCACTTT; CDR3aa: CASSYSRARPLHF
d_gene: TRBD2; v_gene: TRBV6-5; j_gene: TRBJ2-5; abundance: .; CDR3nt: TGTGCCAGCAGTTTGCAGCGGGAAATCCCTGCGGAGACCCAGTACTTC; CDR3aa: CASSLQREIPAETQYF
d_gene: .; v_gene: TRBV30; j_gene: TRBJ2-6; abundance: .; CDR3nt: TGTGCCTGGAAGGAGTTCTCTGGGGCCAACGTCCTGACTTTC; CDR3aa: CAWKEFSGANVLTF
d_gene: TRBD2; v_gene: TRBV7-2; j_gene: TRBJ2-2; abundance: .; CDR3nt: TGTGCCAGCAGCCCCCTTCGGACTAGCGGGAGGTGGCTGTTTTTT; CDR3aa: CASSPLRTSGRWLFF
d_gene: TRBD1; v_gene: TRBV15; j_gene: TRBJ2-2; abundance: .; CDR3nt: TGTGCCACCAGCCCAGGGGGCCCCCAGAGGGAGCTGTTTTTT; CDR3aa: CATSPGGPQRELFF
d_gene: TRBD2; v_gene: TRBV7-9; j_gene: TRBJ2-7; abundance: few; CDR3nt: TGTGCCAGCAGCCTCCTTACCGGGACTAACCACGAGCAGTACTTC; CDR3aa: CASSLLTGTNHEQYF
d_gene: TRBD2; v_gene: TRBV7-2; j_gene: TRBJ2-7; abundance: .; CDR3nt: TGTGCCAGCAGCTTATACGGCGGGGGAACCTACGAGCAGTACTTC; CDR3aa: CASSLYGGGTYEQYF
d_gene: TRBD2; v_gene: TRBV6-1; j_gene: TRBJ2-1; abundance: .; CDR3nt: TGTGCCAGCAGGCGGGGGGTTGTGAATGAGCAGTTCTTC; CDR3aa: CASRRGVVNEQFF
d_gene: .; v_gene: TRBV10-3; j_gene: TRBJ2-5; abundance: .; CDR3nt: TGTGCCATCAGTGCGAACAGGGAAGAGACCCAGTACTTC; CDR3aa: CAISANREETQYF
d_gene: .; v_gene: TRBV27; j_gene: TRBJ2-3; abundance: once; CDR3nt: TGTGCCAGCGCCCATGGCCCTAGCACAGATACGCAGTATTTT; CDR3aa: CASAHGPSTDTQYF
d_gene: TRBD1; v_gene: TRBV6-1; j_gene: TRBJ2-5; abundance: .; CDR3nt: TGTGCCAGCAGTCCTATGACAGGGGGAAAGACCCAGTACTTC; CDR3aa: CASSPMTGGKTQYF
d_gene: TRBD2; v_gene: TRBV6-5; j_gene: TRBJ2-7; abundance: .; CDR3nt: TGTGCCAGCAGTTATAGTGGGGGGGAGAGGACCTACGAGCAGTACTTC; CDR3aa: CASSYSGGERTYEQYF
d_gene: .; v_gene: TRBV6-5; j_gene: TRBJ1-5; abundance: .; CDR3nt: TGTGCCAGCAGTTACGTCACCGGGCAGCCCCAGCATTTT; CDR3aa: CASSYVTGQPQHF
d_gene: TRBD2; v_gene: TRBV5-1; j_gene: TRBJ2-1; abundance: .; CDR3nt: TGCGCCAGCGGCGTAGCGGGGAAGGATGAGCAGTTCTTC; CDR3aa: CASGVAGKDEQFF
d_gene: .; v_gene: TRBV11-2; j_gene: TRBJ1-4; abundance: .; CDR3nt: TGTGCCAGCAGCCCCCTGAGGGCCGCGGGAAAACTGTTTTTT; CDR3aa: CASSPLRAAGKLFF
d_gene: TRBD1; v_gene: TRBV5-1; j_gene: TRBJ2-5; abundance: .; CDR3nt: TGCGCCAGCAGCCATCCCTCGACAGGGGAGACCCAGTACTTC; CDR3aa: CASSHPSTGETQYF
d_gene: TRBD2; v_gene: TRBV6-6; j_gene: TRBJ2-7; abundance: .; CDR3nt: TGTGCCAGCAGAATCTCGGAGGGGAGGGACTACGAGCAGTACTTC; CDR3aa: CASRISEGRDYEQYF
d_gene: TRBD1; v_gene: TRBV5-6; j_gene: TRBJ1-5; abundance: .; CDR3nt: TGTGCCAGCAGTAGGACAGGGGCCTTCAATCAGCCCCAGCATTTT; CDR3aa: CASSRTGAFNQPQHF
d_gene: TRBD2; v_gene: TRBV29-1; j_gene: TRBJ2-7; abundance: .; CDR3nt: TGCAGCGTAGAGACTAGCGGGTTTGTCAGCGAGCAGTACTTC; CDR3aa: CSVETSGFVSEQYF
d_gene: .; v_gene: TRBV18; j_gene: TRBJ1-1; abundance: .; CDR3nt: TGTGCCAGCTCACCAATAGAGGTTCCGGACACTGAAGCTTTCTTT; CDR3aa: CASSPIEVPDTEAFF
d_gene: .; v_gene: TRBV20-1; j_gene: TRBJ2-7; abundance: .; CDR3nt: TGCAGTGCGGGAGGAGAGGGCGAGCAGTACTTC; CDR3aa: CSAGGEGEQYF
d_gene: TRBD2; v_gene: TRBV11-3; j_gene: TRBJ2-1; abundance: once; CDR3nt: TGTGCCAGCAGCTTAATAAACCTAGCGGGATACAATGAGCAGTTCTTC; CDR3aa: CASSLINLAGYNEQFF
d_gene: TRBD1; v_gene: TRBV6-5; j_gene: TRBJ1-2; abundance: .; CDR3nt: TGTGCCAGCAGTACCTGGACAGGGGGCTATGGCTACACCTTC; CDR3aa: CASSTWTGGYGYTF
d_gene: .; v_gene: TRBV11-3; j_gene: TRBJ2-2; abundance: .; CDR3nt: TGTGCCAGCAGTCAGGGGACCGGGGAGCTGTTTTTT; CDR3aa: CASSQGTGELFF
d_gene: .; v_gene: TRBV5-4; j_gene: TRBJ2-5; abundance: .; CDR3nt: TGTGCCAGCAGCTTCCGGGGGCAAGAGACCCAGTACTTC; CDR3aa: CASSFRGQETQYF
d_gene: TRBD2; v_gene: TRBV6-1; j_gene: TRBJ2-5; abundance: .; CDR3nt: TGTGCCAGCAGTGAGTTGGCGGGAGGGGAGACCCAGTACTTC; CDR3aa: CASSELAGGETQYF
d_gene: .; v_gene: TRBV19; j_gene: TRBJ1-2; abundance: .; CDR3nt: TGTGCCAGTAGCGGACGGCAAGGGGTCTATGGCTACACCTTC; CDR3aa: CASSGRQGVYGYTF
d_gene: TRBD1; v_gene: TRBV13; j_gene: TRBJ1-1; abundance: .; CDR3nt: TGTGCCAGCAGCTTTCGACAGGGGGGCAAAGCTTTCTTT; CDR3aa: CASSFRQGGKAFF
d_gene: TRBD2; v_gene: TRBV29-1; j_gene: TRBJ2-1; abundance: .; CDR3nt: TGCAGCGTTGGTTCCCTAGCGGGATTTTCCAATGAGCAGTTCTTC; CDR3aa: CSVGSLAGFSNEQFF
d_gene: TRBD1; v_gene: TRBV4-2; j_gene: TRBJ1-1; abundance: .; CDR3nt: TGTGCCAGCAGCCAGGAGACAGGGTGGGCTGAAGCTTTCTTT; CDR3aa: CASSQETGWAEAFF
d_gene: .; v_gene: TRBV11-1; j_gene: TRBJ2-3; abundance: .; CDR3nt: TGTGCCAGCAGCTTACTTGCAGGTCCAGATACGCAGTATTTT; CDR3aa: CASSLLAGPDTQYF
d_gene: TRBD1; v_gene: TRBV18; j_gene: TRBJ2-1; abundance: few; CDR3nt: TGTGCCAGCTCACCAAGACAGGGGGTGATTGAGCAGTTCTTC; CDR3aa: CASSPRQGVIEQFF